This T cell receptor (beta chain) was captured by sequencing in a study of blood T cell repertoires in COVID-19. The CDR3 is 15 amino acids. V shed 4 bases and J 0 bases; nucleotides not matched to a gene: 3. In germline, CDR1 is SGHDT, CDR2 YYEEEE. Method: immunoSEQ multiplex PCR; TCRdb's copy keeps in-frame clones and lacks some. The sample consists of over 150,000 clones, approximately 80% of them appearing once. The sequence came from a woman aged 55-70 years with acute or convalescent COVID-19. The gene calls are TRBV5-6 and TRBJ1-3; 8 positions agree with TRBD1. Material: peripheral blood. For the CDR3, the DNA is TGTGCCAGCAGCGTTGGACAGGGCTCTGGAAACACCATATATTTT. Protein product: CASSVGQGSGNTIYF.